This T cell receptor (beta chain) is from a study of T cell clonality in common variable immunodeficiency. Study-wide points: Compared with healthy controls, CVID subjects showed increased TCRbeta clonality, mostly in about a third. CVID subjects shared fewer TCRbeta clones than healthy controls did.

V shed 6 bases, J shed 3 bases, and the junction held 6 bases outside the gene matches. The CDR3 is made up of 15 amino acids. Donors gave roughly 4.5 to 8.5 ml heparinized peripheral whole blood. The repertoire was sequenced with immunoSEQ multiplex PCR; TCRdb's copy has only in-frame clones and lacks some. Sampling found more than 55,000 clones, none seen once. This clone was detected many times. Its antigen remains unidentified. The sequence runs out 3 residues before the end of the CDR3; the remainder is reconstructed from the germline J gene. The genes are TRBV12-3 or TRBV12-4 and TRBJ2-5; TRBD2 aligns across 11 bases. The clonotype was recovered from a person aged 18 to 75 in good health. The material sequenced was peripheral blood mononuclear cells. The covered CDR3 bases are TGTGCCAGCAGACAGCAGACTAGCGGGGAAGAGACC. Translating it yields CASRQQTSGEET. The full CDR3 is CASRQQTSGEETQYF.